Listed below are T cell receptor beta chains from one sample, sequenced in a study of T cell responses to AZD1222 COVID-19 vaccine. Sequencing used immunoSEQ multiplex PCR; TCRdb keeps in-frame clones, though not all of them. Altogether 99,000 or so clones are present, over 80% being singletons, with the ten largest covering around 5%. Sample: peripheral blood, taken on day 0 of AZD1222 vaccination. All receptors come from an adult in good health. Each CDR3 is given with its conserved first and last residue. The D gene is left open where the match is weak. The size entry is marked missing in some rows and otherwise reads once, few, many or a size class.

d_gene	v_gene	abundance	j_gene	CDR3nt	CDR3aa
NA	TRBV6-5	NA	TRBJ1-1	TGTGCCAGCAAAACAGGGAACACTGAAGCTTTCTTT	CASKTGNTEAFF
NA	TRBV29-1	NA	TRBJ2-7	TGCAGCTTCAATTGGGGGTACGAGCAGTACTTC	CSFNWGYEQYF
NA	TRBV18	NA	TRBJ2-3	TGTGCCAGCTCACCAGGGTCAGGAGGGACCCACAGCACAGATACGCAGTATTTT	CASSPGSGGTHSTDTQYF
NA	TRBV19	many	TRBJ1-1	TGTGCCAGTGGGGCGGGCAGGATGAACACTGAAGCTTTCTTT	CASGAGRMNTEAFF
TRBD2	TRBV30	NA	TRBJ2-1	TGTGCCTCCTCGAAAGCGGGGGGGAATAATGAGCAGTTCTTC	CASSKAGGNNEQFF
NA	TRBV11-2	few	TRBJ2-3	TGTGCCAGCAGACTAGTAACAGATACGCAGTATTTT	CASRLVTDTQYF
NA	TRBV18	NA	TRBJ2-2	TGTGCCAGCTCTCCCCAGGGAACCGGGGAGCTGTTTTTT	CASSPQGTGELFF
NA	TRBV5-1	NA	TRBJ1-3	TGCGCCAGCAGAGACACCCCTGTGCATGGAAACACCATATATTTT	CASRDTPVHGNTIYF
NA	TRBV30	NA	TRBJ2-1	TGTGCCTGGAGTGTTCTGAGCTCCTACAATGAGCAGTTCTTC	CAWSVLSSYNEQFF
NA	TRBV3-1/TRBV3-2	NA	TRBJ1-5	TGTGCCAGCAGCCAAGTCCCCGAAGGAGCCCAGCATTTT	CASSQVPEGAQHF
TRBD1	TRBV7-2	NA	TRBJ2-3	TGTGCCAGCAGCTTAGCCCGATCGACAGGGGGCGCGACAGATACGCAGTATTTT	CASSLARSTGGATDTQYF
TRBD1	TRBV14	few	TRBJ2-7	TGTGCCAGCAGCCAAGCTATAGGGGGCGGCCCAGAGCAGTACTTC	CASSQAIGGGPEQYF
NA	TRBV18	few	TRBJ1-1	TGTGCCAGCTCACCAGGATTGAACACTGAAGCTTTCTTT	CASSPGLNTEAFF
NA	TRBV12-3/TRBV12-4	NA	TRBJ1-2	TGTGCCAGCAGTTTAGACCGGGATGGCTACACCTTC	CASSLDRDGYTF
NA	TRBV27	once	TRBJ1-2	TGTGCCAGCACCCCTGGTTGGGCCAGGGCACACTATGGCTACACCTTC	CASTPGWARAHYGYTF
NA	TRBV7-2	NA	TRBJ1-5	TGTGCCAGCAGCAGGCGGGAGGGGTACCAGCCCCAGCATTTT	CASSRREGYQPQHF
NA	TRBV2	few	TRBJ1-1	TGTGCCAGAACCCGGACGGTGAACACTGAAGCTTTCTTT	CARTRTVNTEAFF
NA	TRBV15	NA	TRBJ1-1	TGTGCCACCAGCAGAGATGGAGGGGAAGACACTGAAGCTTTCTTT	CATSRDGGEDTEAFF
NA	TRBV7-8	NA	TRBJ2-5	TGTGCCAGCAGCTTCCTTGGATTCCAAGAGACCCAGTACTTC	CASSFLGFQETQYF
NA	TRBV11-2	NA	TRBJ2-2	TGTGCCAGCAGCTCGGGGACACATAACACCGGGGAGCTGTTTTTT	CASSSGTHNTGELFF